This T cell receptor beta chain is from a study of blood T cell repertoires in COVID-19. As for the study in general: The study drew acute and convalescent COVID-19 samples from the United States, Italy and Spain. T cells, B-cell-depleted T cells, or PBMCs supplied cDNA or gDNA.

This clone has only one observation. In the source study's methods: Reference gene primer amplification gave nucleated cell count estimates. The method was immunoSEQ multiplex PCR; TCRdb's version includes in-frame clones alone and lacks a portion of them. D and trimming come from the DNA, and the V and J calls and clone size come from that table. The sample yields about 220,000 clones, roughly 80% seen once. Enrolled during active infection, Seattle patients were then followed longitudinally. CDR1 and CDR2 from the germline V gene are LGHDT and YNNKEL (reference sequence). This CDR3 region has 15 residues. The V end was cut by 1 base, the J end by 0 bases, with 9 bases between.

Sequenced sample: peripheral blood. This TCR was sampled from a woman older than 75 with COVID-19, enrolled during active disease. The V gene is TRBV3-1 (or the pseudogene TRBV3-2), the J gene TRBJ1-1; D remains ambiguous. CDR3 sequence reads: CASSQGRRMNTEAFF. In DNA, the CDR3 is TGTGCCAGCAGCCAAGGTCGGCGGATGAACACTGAAGCTTTCTTT.